Below are 17 T cell receptor beta chains sequenced from a single sample in a study of shared clonotypes between healthy human individuals. Measured with immunoSEQ multiplex PCR; TCRdb has only the in-frame clones, and not every one. The sample has about 2 million clones; about 94% are singletons. CD45RO-negative, CCR7-selected cells formed the naive CD8 fraction, which excluded terminally differentiated effector memory CD45RA+ cells. The specimen sequenced was naive CD8+ T cells sorted from blood. These receptors were collected from a man between 18 and 29 years old in good health.

The chain links TRBV19 to TRBJ1-2; D unresolved. V was cut by 0 bases and J by 8 bases, with 16 bases left in between. The germline gives CDR1 LNHDA, CDR2 SQIVND (reference sequence). CDR3 length: 15 amino acids. The CDR3 is CASSIDLEAHEGYTF. The CDR3 DNA follows: TGTGCCAGTAGTATAGATCTGGAGGCTCACGAGGGCTACACCTTC.

Written as DNA, the CDR3 is TGTGCCAGCAGCTTAACCCCGGGGGCGCTTGGCTACACCTTC. As protein: CASSLTPGALGYTF. V gene TRBV11-2 combines with J gene TRBJ1-2; TRBD1 is a possible D gene (6 bases). The CDR3 runs 14 residues. Germline lookup yields CDR1 SGHAT and CDR2 FQNNGV. V dropped 2 bases and J dropped 7 bases, with 14 bases sitting between them.

This sequence joins TRBV7-9 and TRBJ1-4; D remains unclear. V gave up 5 bases and J gave up 4 bases, with 14 bases separating them. Germline loops: CDR1 SEHNR, CDR2 FQNEAQ (reference sequence). CDR3 length: 15 amino acids. As DNA, the CDR3 is TGTGCCAGCAGCCCGGCCGGGGAATTTAATGAAAAACTGTTTTTT. Its protein is CASSPAGEFNEKLFF.

The chain combines TRBV19 with TRBJ2-1; tentative D call: TRBD1 (6 bases). The V and J ends lost 8 bases and 0 bases respectively, with 14 bases between them. Germline V gives CDR1 LNHDA, CDR2 SQIVND (reference sequence). The CDR3 runs 15 residues. This chain's CDR3 is CASSGWGPSYNEQFF. CDR3 nucleotide sequence: TGTGCCAGTTCCGGTTGGGGGCCCTCCTACAATGAGCAGTTCTTC.

The chain joins TRBV4-1 to TRBJ2-7, with D maybe TRBD1 (7 bases). CDR1 is MGHRA and CDR2 is YSYEKL in the germline V gene. Trimming removed 5 bases at V and 0 bases at J, with 14 bases between. The CDR3 sequence is 15 residues long. The CDR3 region is CASSSRQGLSYEQYF. CDR3 DNA sequence: TGCGCCAGCAGCAGTCGACAGGGACTCTCCTACGAGCAGTACTTC.

The chain employs TRBV7-8 and TRBJ2-7; the match to TRBD1 covers 9 bases. Germline trimming cut 1 base from V and 5 bases from J; bases unmatched to any gene: 6. CDR1 is SGHVS and CDR2 is FQNEAQ in the germline V gene. CDR3 length equals 15 residues. Written as DNA, the CDR3 is TGTGCCAGCAGCTTAGGACCGGGACAGGGAGACGAGCAGTACTTC. Protein product: CASSLGPGQGDEQYF.

In regard to this clone: The sample has other DNA sequences that encode this CDR3 too. The chain employs TRBV30 and TRBJ2-7; TRBD2 matches 8 bases. Germline V lookup: CDR1 GTSNPN, CDR2 SVGIG (reference sequence). J was trimmed by 4 bases and V by 0 bases; bases with no gene match: 5. CDR3 length: 14 amino acids. CDR3 in amino acids: CAWSVRGGSYEQYF. In DNA form, the CDR3 reads TGTGCCTGGAGTGTACGGGGGGGCTCATACGAGCAGTACTTC.

This chain connects TRBV5-1 to TRBJ1-1; D remains ambiguous. The CDR3 covers 14 residues. With 4 bases removed from V and 3 bases from J, the gap between germline ends came to 13 bases. CDR1 and CDR2 (germline): SGHRS, YFSETQ. CDR3 bases: TGCGCCAGCAGCGATGGAAGTGTGGACACTGAAGCTTTCTTT. Translation: CASSDGSVDTEAFF.

The chain has TRBV7-9 and TRBJ2-1, with D hard to call. Germline loops: CDR1 SEHNR, CDR2 FQNEAQ (reference sequence). The length of the CDR3 is 13 residues. With 5 bases removed from V and 1 base from J, the gap between germline ends came to 6 bases. The CDR3 sequence: CASSNRSYNEQFF. CDR3 sequence (DNA): TGTGCCAGCAGCAATAGATCCTACAATGAGCAGTTCTTC.

The chain employs TRBV6-6 and TRBJ1-2; D perhaps matches TRBD1 (6 bases). In germline, CDR1 is MNHNY, CDR2 SVGAGI (reference sequence). V lost 5 bases and J lost 7, with 20 bases in between. CDR3 size: 15 residues. DNA for the CDR3: TGTGCCAGCAGTACCCCCGGGGGGGCGTTGGGTGGCTACACCTTC. This encodes CASSTPGGALGGYTF.

The chain joins TRBV7-3 to TRBJ2-2; no clear D. The V and J ends lost 3 bases and 0 bases respectively, with 2 bases between them. CDR3 size: 13 residues. Germline lookup yields CDR1 SGHTA and CDR2 FQGTGA. CDR3 nucleotide sequence: TGTGCCAGCAGCTTTTCGAACACCGGGGAGCTGTTTTTT. Amino acids: CASSFSNTGELFF. The variable domain in full, with the rest retrieved from reference TRBV7-3 and TRBJ2-2, is GAGVSQTPSNKVTEKGKYVELRCDPISGHTALYWYRQSLGQGPEFLIYFQGTGAADDSGLPNDRFFAVRPEGSVSTLKIQRTERGDSAVYLCASSFSNTGELFFGEGSRLTVL.

This clone has only one observation. V is TRBV6-1 and J is TRBJ2-2; D ambiguous. The CDR3 has 12 amino acids. Trimming took off 9 bases at V and 3 bases at J, with 8 bases between the two ends. Germline V gene lookup returns CDR1 MNHNS and CDR2 SASEGT. The CDR3 DNA sequence: TGTGCCAGTGGTTGGGACACCGGGGAGCTGTTTTTT. Translated: CASGWDTGELFF.

V usage is TRBV11-2 and J usage is TRBJ2-6; D ambiguous. Germline V lookup: CDR1 SGHAT, CDR2 FQNNGV. Trimming removed 5 bases at V and 5 bases at J, with 19 bases between. The CDR3 loop spans 17 amino acids. CDR3 sequence (DNA): TGTGCCAGCAGCGCGTTCAAGCAACAAAGTCGGGCCAACGTCCTGACTTTC. Translation: CASSAFKQQSRANVLTF.

This sequence joins TRBV10-3 and TRBJ2-3; 11 bases map to TRBD2. Looked up from germline, CDR1 is ENHRY and CDR2 is SYGVKD. CDR3 length: 17 residues. V shed 6 bases, J shed 3 bases, and the junction held 11 bases outside the gene matches. CDR3 amino acids: CAISDILAGEGTDTQYF. Here the CDR3 DNA reads TGTGCCATCAGCGACATACTAGCGGGAGAGGGTACAGATACGCAGTATTTT.

Details on this clone: This same CDR3 is encoded by further DNA sequences in the sample. The rearrangement uses TRBV4-1 and TRBJ2-1, with D possibly called TRBD1 or TRBD2 (5 bases each). This CDR3 contains 14 residues. The V end was cut by 0 bases, the J end by 6 bases, with 9 bases between. Per the germline V gene, CDR1 is MGHRA and CDR2 is YSYEKL. The CDR3 protein is CASSQEAGSNEQFF. The CDR3, as DNA: TGCGCCAGCAGCCAAGAAGCAGGGAGCAATGAGCAGTTCTTC.

The J gene is TRBJ2-7, the V gene TRBV15, with D hard to call. The CDR3 extends over 12 amino acids. Germline assignment: CDR1 LNHNV and CDR2 YYDKDF (reference sequence). Trimming shortened V by 4 bases and J by 4 bases, and 8 bases separated the two germline ends. Here the CDR3 DNA reads TGTGCCACCAGCAACTTAGGATACGAGCAGTACTTC. It specifies CATSNLGYEQYF.

Written as DNA, the CDR3 is TGTGCCAGCAGGCCAGATAGCGAAACCAACCCCGATACGCAGTATTTT. As protein: CASRPDSETNPDTQYF. The V gene is TRBV2, the J gene TRBJ2-3; tentatively, D is TRBD2 (5 bases). The CDR3 has 16 amino acids. Germline-derived CDR1 and CDR2 are SNHLY and FYNNEI. V lost 6 bases and J lost 6, with 22 bases in between.